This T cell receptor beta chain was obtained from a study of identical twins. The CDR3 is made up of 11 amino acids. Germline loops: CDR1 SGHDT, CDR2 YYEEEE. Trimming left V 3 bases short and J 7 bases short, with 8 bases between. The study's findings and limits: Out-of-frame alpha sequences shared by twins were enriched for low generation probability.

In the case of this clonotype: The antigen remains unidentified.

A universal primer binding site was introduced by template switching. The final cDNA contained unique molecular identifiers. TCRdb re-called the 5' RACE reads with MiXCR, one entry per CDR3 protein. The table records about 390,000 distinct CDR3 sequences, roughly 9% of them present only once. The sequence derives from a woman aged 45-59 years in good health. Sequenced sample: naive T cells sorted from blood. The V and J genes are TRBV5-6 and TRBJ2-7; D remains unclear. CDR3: CASSSLKEQYV. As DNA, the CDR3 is TGTGCCAGCAGCTCCCTTAAAGAGCAGTACGTC.